This TCR beta chain was identified in a study of tumor-infiltrating lymphocytes in localized non-small cell lung cancer. Study-level information: Patients included smokers and never-smokers with various histologies, some sampled after neoadjuvant chemotherapy.

This CDR3 is built from 17 residues. In germline, CDR1 is SGHTA, CDR2 FQGTGA. V was clipped by 5 bases and J by 8 bases; unmatched bases: 13. The sample holds one count of this clone. The table came from immunoSEQ multiplex PCR; TCRdb's copy has only in-frame clones and leaves some out. The top ten hold about 7.1% of the sample, which has 5,500 to 8,500 clones, roughly 69% seen once. The receptor was isolated from a human donor with non-small cell lung cancer. The sample taken for sequencing was uninvolved lung tissue not adjacent to the tumor. This chain links TRBV7-3 with TRBJ2-2; 11 bases map to TRBD2. This CDR3 is CASSKITSGGPTGELFF. The DNA for the CDR3 is TGTGCCAGCAGCAAAATTACTAGCGGGGGCCCAACTGGGGAGCTGTTTTTT.